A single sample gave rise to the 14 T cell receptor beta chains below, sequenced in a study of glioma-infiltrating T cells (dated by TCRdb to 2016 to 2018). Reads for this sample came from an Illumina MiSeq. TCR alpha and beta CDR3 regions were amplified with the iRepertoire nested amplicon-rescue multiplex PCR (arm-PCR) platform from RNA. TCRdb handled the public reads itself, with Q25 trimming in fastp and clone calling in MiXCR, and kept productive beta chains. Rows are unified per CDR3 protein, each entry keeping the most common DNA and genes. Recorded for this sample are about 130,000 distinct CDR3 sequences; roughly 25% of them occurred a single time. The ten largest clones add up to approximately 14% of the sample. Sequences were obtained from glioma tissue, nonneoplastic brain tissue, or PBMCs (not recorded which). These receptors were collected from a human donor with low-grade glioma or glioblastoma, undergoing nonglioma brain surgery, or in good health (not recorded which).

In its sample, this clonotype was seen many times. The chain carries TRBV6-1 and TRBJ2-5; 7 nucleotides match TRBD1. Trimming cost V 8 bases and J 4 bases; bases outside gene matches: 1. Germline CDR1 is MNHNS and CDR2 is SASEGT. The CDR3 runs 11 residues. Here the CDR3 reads CASSGGETQYF. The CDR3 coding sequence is TGTGCCAGCTCAGGGGGAGAGACCCAGTACTTC.

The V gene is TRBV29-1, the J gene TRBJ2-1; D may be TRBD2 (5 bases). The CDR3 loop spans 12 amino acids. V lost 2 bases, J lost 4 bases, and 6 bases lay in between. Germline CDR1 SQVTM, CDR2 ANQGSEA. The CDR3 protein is CSVERGYNEQFF. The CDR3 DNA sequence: TGCAGCGTTGAACGGGGTTACAATGAGCAGTTCTTC.

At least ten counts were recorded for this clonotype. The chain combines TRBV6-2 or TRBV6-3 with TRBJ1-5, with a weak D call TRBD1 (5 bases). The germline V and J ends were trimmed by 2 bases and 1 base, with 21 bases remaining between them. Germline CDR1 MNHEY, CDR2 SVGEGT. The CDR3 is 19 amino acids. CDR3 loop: CASSYRKGLQLLSNQPQHF. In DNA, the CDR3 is TGTGCCAGCAGTTACCGCAAGGGACTACAACTGCTGAGCAATCAGCCCCAGCATTTT.

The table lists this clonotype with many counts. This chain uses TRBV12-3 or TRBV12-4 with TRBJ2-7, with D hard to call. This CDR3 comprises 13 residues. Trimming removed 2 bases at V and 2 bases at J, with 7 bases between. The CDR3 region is CASSLRTAYEQYF. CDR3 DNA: TGTGCCAGCAGTTTACGAACAGCCTACGAGCAGTACTTC.

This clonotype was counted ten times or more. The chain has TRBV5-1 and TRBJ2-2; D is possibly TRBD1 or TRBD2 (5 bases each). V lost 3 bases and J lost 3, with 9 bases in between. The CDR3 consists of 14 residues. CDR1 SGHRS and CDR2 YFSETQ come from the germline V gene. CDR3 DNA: TGCGCCAGCAGCTGGGACGGGTACACCGGGGAGCTGTTTTTT. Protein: CASSWDGYTGELFF.

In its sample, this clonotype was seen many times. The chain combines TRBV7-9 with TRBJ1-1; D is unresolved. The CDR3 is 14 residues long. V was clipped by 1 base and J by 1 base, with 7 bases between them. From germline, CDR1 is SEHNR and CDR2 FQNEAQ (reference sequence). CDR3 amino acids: CASSLDSSNTEAFF. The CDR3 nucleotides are TGTGCCAGCAGCTTAGACAGCTCGAACACTGAAGCTTTCTTT.

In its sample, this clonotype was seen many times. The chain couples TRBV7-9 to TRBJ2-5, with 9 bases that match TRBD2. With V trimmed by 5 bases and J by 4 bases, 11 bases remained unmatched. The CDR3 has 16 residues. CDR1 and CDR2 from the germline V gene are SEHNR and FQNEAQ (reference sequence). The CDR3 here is CASSPLAGGPLETQYF. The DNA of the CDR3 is TGTGCCAGCAGCCCCTTGGCGGGAGGGCCCTTAGAGACCCAGTACTTC.

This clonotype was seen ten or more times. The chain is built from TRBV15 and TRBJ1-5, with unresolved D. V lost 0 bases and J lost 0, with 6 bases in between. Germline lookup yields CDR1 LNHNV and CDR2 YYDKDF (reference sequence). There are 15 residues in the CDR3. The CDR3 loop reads CATSRDGNSNQPQHF. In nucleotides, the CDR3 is TGTGCCACCAGCAGAGATGGGAATAGCAATCAGCCCCAGCATTTT. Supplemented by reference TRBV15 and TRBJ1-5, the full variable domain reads DAMVIQNPRYQVTQFGKPVTLSCSQTLNHNVMYWYQQKSSQAPKLLFHYYDKDFNNEADTPDNFQSRRPNTSFCFLDIRSPGLGDTAMYLCATSRDGNSNQPQHFGDGTRLSIL.

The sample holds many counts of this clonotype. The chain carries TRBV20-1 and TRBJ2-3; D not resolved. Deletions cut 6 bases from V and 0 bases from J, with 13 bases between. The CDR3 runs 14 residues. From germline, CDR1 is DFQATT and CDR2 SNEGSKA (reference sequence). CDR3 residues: CSAPHGRSTDTQYF. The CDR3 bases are TGCAGTGCCCCCCACGGTCGCAGCACAGATACGCAGTATTTT.

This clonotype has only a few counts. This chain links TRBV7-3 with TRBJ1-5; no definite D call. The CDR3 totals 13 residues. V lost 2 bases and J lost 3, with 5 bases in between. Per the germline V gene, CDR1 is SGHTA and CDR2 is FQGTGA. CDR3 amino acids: CASSLDYNQPQHF. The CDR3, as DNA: TGTGCCAGCAGCTTAGATTACAATCAGCCCCAGCATTTT. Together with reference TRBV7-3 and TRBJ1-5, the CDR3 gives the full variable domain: GAGVSQTPSNKVTEKGKYVELRCDPISGHTALYWYRQSLGQGPEFLIYFQGTGAADDSGLPNDRFFAVRPEGSVSTLKIQRTERGDSAVYLCASSLDYNQPQHFGDGTRLSIL.

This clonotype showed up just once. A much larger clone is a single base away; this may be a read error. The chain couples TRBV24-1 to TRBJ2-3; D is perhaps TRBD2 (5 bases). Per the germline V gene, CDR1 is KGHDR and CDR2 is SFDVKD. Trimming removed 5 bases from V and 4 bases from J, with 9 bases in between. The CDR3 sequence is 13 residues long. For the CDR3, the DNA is TGTGCCACCAGTGTGTCGGAGGCAGATACGCAGTATTTT. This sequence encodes CATSVSEADTQYF.

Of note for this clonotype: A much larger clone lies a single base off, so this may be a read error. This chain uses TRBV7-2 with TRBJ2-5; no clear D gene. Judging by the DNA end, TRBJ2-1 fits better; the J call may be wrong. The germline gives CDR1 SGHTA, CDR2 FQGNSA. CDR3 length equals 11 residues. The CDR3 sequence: CASSFTREQFF. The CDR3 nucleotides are TGTGCCAGCAGCTTTACCCGCGAGCAGTTCTTC.

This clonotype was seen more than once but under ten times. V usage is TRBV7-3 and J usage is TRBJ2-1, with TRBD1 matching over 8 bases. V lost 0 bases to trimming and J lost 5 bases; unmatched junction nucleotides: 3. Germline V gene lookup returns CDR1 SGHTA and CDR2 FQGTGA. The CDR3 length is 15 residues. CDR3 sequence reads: CASSLTTGVNNEQFF. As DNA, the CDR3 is TGTGCCAGCAGCTTAACGACAGGGGTTAACAATGAGCAGTTCTTC.

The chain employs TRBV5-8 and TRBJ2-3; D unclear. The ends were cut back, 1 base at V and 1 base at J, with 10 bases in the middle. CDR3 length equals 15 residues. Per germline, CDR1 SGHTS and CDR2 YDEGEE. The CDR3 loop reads CASSLSSRGTDTQYF. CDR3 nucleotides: TGTGCCAGCAGCTTGTCAAGCCGGGGCACAGATACGCAGTATTTT.